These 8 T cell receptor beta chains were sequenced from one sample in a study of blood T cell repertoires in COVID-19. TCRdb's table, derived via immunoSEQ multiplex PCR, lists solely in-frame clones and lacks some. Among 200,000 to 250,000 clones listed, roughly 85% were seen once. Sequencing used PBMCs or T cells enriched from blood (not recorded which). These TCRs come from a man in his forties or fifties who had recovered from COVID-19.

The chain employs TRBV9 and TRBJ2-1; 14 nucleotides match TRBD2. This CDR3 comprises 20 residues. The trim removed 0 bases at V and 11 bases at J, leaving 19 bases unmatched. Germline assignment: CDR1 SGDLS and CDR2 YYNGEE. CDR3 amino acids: CASSVATVGDLGTSGSQQFF. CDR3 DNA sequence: TGTGCCAGCAGCGTAGCAACTGTCGGGGACCTGGGGACTAGCGGGAGTCAGCAGTTCTTC.

The CDR3: CASSLVQKNTEAFF. For the CDR3, the DNA is TGTGCCAGCAGCTTGGTTCAGAAGAACACTGAAGCTTTCTTT. The rearrangement links TRBV5-5 to TRBJ1-1, with D hard to call. Per germline, CDR1 SGHKS and CDR2 YYEKEE (reference sequence). This CDR3 has 14 residues. V gave up 0 bases and J gave up 1 base, with 7 bases separating them.

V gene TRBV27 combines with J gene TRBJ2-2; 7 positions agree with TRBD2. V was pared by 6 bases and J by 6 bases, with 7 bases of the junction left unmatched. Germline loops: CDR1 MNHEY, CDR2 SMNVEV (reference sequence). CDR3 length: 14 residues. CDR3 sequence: CASSTGGRAGELFF. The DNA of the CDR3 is TGTGCCAGCAGCACAGGTGGGAGGGCCGGGGAGCTGTTTTTT.

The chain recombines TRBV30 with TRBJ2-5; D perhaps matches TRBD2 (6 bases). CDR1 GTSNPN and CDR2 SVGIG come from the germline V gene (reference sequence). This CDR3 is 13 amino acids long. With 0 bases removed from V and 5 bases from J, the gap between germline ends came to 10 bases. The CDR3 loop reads CAWSVGGSETQYF. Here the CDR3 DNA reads TGTGCCTGGAGTGTAGGAGGGAGTGAGACCCAGTACTTC.

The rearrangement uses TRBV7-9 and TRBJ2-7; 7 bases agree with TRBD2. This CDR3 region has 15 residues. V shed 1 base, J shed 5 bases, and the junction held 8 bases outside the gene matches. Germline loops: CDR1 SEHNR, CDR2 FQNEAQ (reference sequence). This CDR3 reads CASSLDGGRIDEQYF. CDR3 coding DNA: TGTGCCAGCAGCTTAGACGGCGGGAGAATCGACGAGCAGTACTTC.

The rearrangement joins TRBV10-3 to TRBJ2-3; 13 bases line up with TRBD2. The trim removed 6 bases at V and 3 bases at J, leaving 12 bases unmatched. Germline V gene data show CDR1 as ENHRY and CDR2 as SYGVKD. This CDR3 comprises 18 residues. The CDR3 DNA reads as TGTGCCATCAGCAGTTCAAAGACTAGCGGGAGGTTGACAGATACGCAGTATTTT. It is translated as CAISSSKTSGRLTDTQYF.

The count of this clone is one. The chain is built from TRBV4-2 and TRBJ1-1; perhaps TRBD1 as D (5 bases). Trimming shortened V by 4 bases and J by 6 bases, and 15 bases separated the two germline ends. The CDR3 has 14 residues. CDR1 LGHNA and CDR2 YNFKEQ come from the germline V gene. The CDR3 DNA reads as TGTGCCAGCAGCCCTAACGGGGGTAGCGCTGAAGCTTTCTTT. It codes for CASSPNGGSAEAFF.

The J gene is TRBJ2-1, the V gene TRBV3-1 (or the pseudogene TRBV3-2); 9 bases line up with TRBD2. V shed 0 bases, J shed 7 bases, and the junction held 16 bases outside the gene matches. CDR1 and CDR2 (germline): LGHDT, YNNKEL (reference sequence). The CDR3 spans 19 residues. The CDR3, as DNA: TGTGCCAGCAGCCAAGATATTTGGCGGGAGGGCCGTCCCAAGAATGAGCAGTTCTTC. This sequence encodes CASSQDIWREGRPKNEQFF.